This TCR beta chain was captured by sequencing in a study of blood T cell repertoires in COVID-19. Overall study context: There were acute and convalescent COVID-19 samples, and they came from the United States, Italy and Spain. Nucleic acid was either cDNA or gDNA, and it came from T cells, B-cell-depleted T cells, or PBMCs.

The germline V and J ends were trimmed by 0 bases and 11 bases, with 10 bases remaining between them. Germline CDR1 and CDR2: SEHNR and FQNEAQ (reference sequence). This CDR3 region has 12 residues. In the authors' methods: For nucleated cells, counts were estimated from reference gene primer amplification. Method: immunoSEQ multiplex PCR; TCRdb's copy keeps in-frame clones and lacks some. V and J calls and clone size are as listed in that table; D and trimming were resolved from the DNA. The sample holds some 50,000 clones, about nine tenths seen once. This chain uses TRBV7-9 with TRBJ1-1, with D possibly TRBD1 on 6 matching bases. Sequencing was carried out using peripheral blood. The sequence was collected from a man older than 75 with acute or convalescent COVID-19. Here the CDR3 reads CASSLAKGVAFF. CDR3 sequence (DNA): TGTGCCAGCAGCTTAGCAAAGGGGGTTGCTTTCTTT.